This TCR beta chain was recorded in a study of T cell responses to AZD1222 COVID-19 vaccine. Overall study findings and caveats: Vaccine-associated CD4 TCRs ranged over spike, dominating at 160-218 and 743-854.

The data were produced by immunoSEQ multiplex PCR, yet TCRdb's version contains in-frame clones alone and is incomplete. The sample includes fewer than 100,000 clones, roughly 89% of them seen just once. From germline, CDR1 is SGHRS and CDR2 YFSETQ. V lost 4 bases to trimming and J lost 0 bases, with 14 bases between them. CDR3 size: 17 residues. As concerns this clone: Its target is not known.

The chain employs TRBV5-1 and TRBJ2-6; TRBD2 might be the D (8 bases). Specimen: peripheral blood, collected 28 days after the second AZD1222 dose. The sequence came from an adult who received the AZD1222 COVID-19 vaccine. This CDR3 is CASSDRAGGSGANVLTF. The CDR3 DNA reads TGCGCCAGCAGCGACAGGGCGGGGGGCTCTGGGGCCAACGTCCTGACTTTC.